The 27 T cell receptor beta chains reported below all come from one sample, sequenced in a study of OX40 agonist ivuxolimab in advanced cancers. This table comes from immunoSEQ multiplex PCR, and its TCRdb copy is limited to in-frame clones, with some not included. This sample has about 18,000 clones, with roughly 83% found just once. The source material was CD4+ or CD8+ T cells sorted from blood, sampled in a trial of the OX40 agonist ivuxolimab. These receptors were collected from an adult with an advanced solid tumor such as melanoma, head and neck, liver or kidney cancer.

Note on this clone: The junction departs from the called germline gene at one end, perhaps through a read error. The chain uses TRBV20-1 and TRBJ1-6; 7 bases map to TRBD1. Germline assignment: CDR1 DFQATT and CDR2 SNEGSKA (reference sequence). The CDR3 has 11 residues. DNA of the CDR3: TGCAGTGCTGCTCTAACAGGGGCTGCTACATTT. It yields the protein CSAALTGAATF.

The chain recombines TRBV29-1 with TRBJ1-2; D not resolved. This CDR3 is built from 11 residues. The ends were cut back, 3 bases at V and 8 bases at J, with 10 bases in the middle. The germline V gene has CDR1 SQVTM and CDR2 ANQGSEA. The CDR3 bases are TGCAGCGTTGACCTCCCGGACGGCTACACCTTC. Protein product: CSVDLPDGYTF.

The V and J genes are TRBV7-2 and TRBJ1-3, with D possibly being TRBD1 (5 bases). The CDR3 consists of 15 residues. CDR1 and CDR2 (germline): SGHTA, FQGNSA. Trimming took off 5 bases at V and 3 bases at J, with 14 bases between the two ends. In nucleotides, the CDR3 is TGTGCCAGCAGCCCTGGGGGAGTGCGTGGAAACACCATATATTTT. It translates to CASSPGGVRGNTIYF.

This clone is deemed medium-sized (0.01 to 0.1%). V and J are TRBV28 and TRBJ2-7; the match to TRBD1 covers 8 bases. Germline V gene sequence: CDR1 MDHEN, CDR2 SYDVKM. The trim removed 4 bases at V and 0 bases at J, leaving 5 bases unmatched. This CDR3 contains 15 residues. CDR3 sequence: CASSWGGTGSYEQYF. The DNA of the CDR3 is TGTGCCAGCAGTTGGGGCGGGACAGGCTCCTACGAGCAGTACTTC.

The rearrangement joins TRBV9 to TRBJ1-6; D unresolved. Germline V gives CDR1 SGDLS, CDR2 YYNGEE. Trimming removed 0 bases at V and 7 bases at J, with 5 bases between. CDR3 length equals 13 residues. The CDR3 loop reads CASSVDPNSPLHF. Written as DNA, the CDR3 is TGTGCCAGCAGCGTAGACCCAAATTCACCCCTCCACTTT.

As concerns this clone: The sample carries other DNA sequences with the same CDR3. The chain has TRBV10-3 and TRBJ1-1; D not certain. The length of the CDR3 is 13 residues. Germline V gene data show CDR1 as ENHRY and CDR2 as SYGVKD. V dropped 0 bases and J dropped 1 base, with 3 bases sitting between them. In DNA form, the CDR3 reads TGTGCCATCAGTGAGTCGAAGAACACTGAAGCTTTCTTT. It encodes CAISESKNTEAFF.

This clone has just one count. Given the absence of the conserved phenylalanine or tryptophan at the CDR3 end, a read error is likely. The chain uses TRBV15 and TRBJ2-7; D is undetermined. Germline lookup yields CDR1 LNHNV and CDR2 YYDKDF (reference sequence). With 3 bases removed from V and 1 base from J, the gap between germline ends came to 16 bases. The CDR3 runs 16 residues. The CDR3 coding sequence is TGTGCCACCAGCAGGAGAGAGCGAAGTGGTTCCTACGAGCAGTACCTC. Protein: CATSRRERSGSYEQYL.

The chain employs TRBV6-5 and TRBJ2-7; D unresolved. Germline assignment: CDR1 MNHEY and CDR2 SVGAGI. The CDR3 runs 11 residues. V was pared by 6 bases and J by 6 bases, with 9 bases between. DNA of the CDR3: TGTGCCAGCAGCCAGTTCGGCGAGCAGTACTTC. Encoded protein: CASSQFGEQYF.

This clone occurred a few times. The rearrangement links TRBV7-9 to TRBJ2-7; 11 bases match TRBD2. The germline CDR1 and CDR2 sequences are SEHNR and FQNEAQ (reference sequence). J lost 0 bases, V lost 7 bases, and 11 bases had no gene match. The CDR3 runs 17 residues. Here the CDR3 reads CASMGSGRVASSYEQYF. Here the CDR3 DNA reads TGTGCCAGCATGGGTAGCGGGAGGGTTGCAAGCTCCTACGAGCAGTACTTC.

This chain uses TRBV7-2 with TRBJ2-5, with D unclear. V lost 5 bases and J lost 0, with 4 bases in between. Germline-derived CDR1 and CDR2 are SGHTA and FQGNSA. The CDR3 contains 12 residues. DNA of the CDR3: TGTGCCAGCAGCCGGTACCAAGAGACCCAGTACTTC. As protein: CASSRYQETQYF.

The chain has TRBV4-3 and TRBJ2-1; 11 bases agree with TRBD2. Germline V gene data show CDR1 as LGHNA and CDR2 as YSLEER. J was trimmed by 9 bases and V by 1 base; bases with no gene match: 14. The CDR3 covers 18 residues. CDR3 sequence (DNA): TGCGCCAGCAGCCAAGGGGAGTTGTATAGCGGGGGGGCCAGTGAGCAGTTCTTC. It encodes CASSQGELYSGGASEQFF.

This clone turned up a few times. V usage is TRBV2 and J usage is TRBJ2-5, with a weak D call TRBD1 (6 bases). V was cut by 5 bases and J by 5 bases, with 15 bases left in between. CDR3 length: 14 amino acids. In germline, CDR1 is SNHLY, CDR2 FYNNEI. The CDR3 loop is CASSPQGFQETQYF. In DNA, the CDR3 is TGTGCCAGCAGTCCCCAGGGGTTCCAGGAGACCCAGTACTTC.

This chain joins TRBV27 and TRBJ2-3, with TRBD1 matching over 8 bases. The CDR3 is 14 residues long. Germline V CDR1 and CDR2: MNHEY, SMNVEV (reference sequence). The ends lost 6 bases at V and 8 bases at J; junction bases unmatched: 10. The CDR3 DNA is TGTGCCAGCAGCTACAGGGGGGCGAGCCCTACGCAGTATTTT. Translating it yields CASSYRGASPTQYF.

The chain combines TRBV27 with TRBJ1-5; D gene ambiguous. The CDR3 totals 14 residues. Trimming removed 1 base at V and 6 bases at J, with 10 bases between. Germline assignment: CDR1 MNHEY and CDR2 SMNVEV (reference sequence). CDR3 residues: CASSLWGIGQPQHF. In DNA form, the CDR3 reads TGTGCCAGCAGTTTATGGGGAATAGGTCAGCCCCAGCATTTT.

The chain combines TRBV6-6 with TRBJ1-5; D is unresolved. The V gene lost 2 bases and the J gene lost 1 base, with 12 bases spanning the gap. The CDR3 runs to 16 residues. CDR1 MNHNY and CDR2 SVGAGI come from the germline V gene (reference sequence). CDR3 coding DNA: TGTGCCAGCAGTTACGATTGGAGTCTGAGCAATCAGCCCCAGCATTTT. This sequence encodes CASSYDWSLSNQPQHF.

The chain has TRBV5-4 and TRBJ2-7; D may correspond to TRBD1 or TRBD2 (6 bases each). This CDR3 has 14 amino acids. CDR1 and CDR2 (germline): SGHNT, YYREEE (reference sequence). The ends were cut back, 1 base at V and 4 bases at J, with 12 bases in the middle. CDR3 nucleotide sequence: TGTGCCAGCAGCTTGTGGGGGGCGGGTTACGAGCAGTACTTC. Amino acids: CASSLWGAGYEQYF.

This chain links TRBV18 with TRBJ2-7; a weak D match, TRBD2 (5 bases). Trimming pared 5 bases from V and 0 bases from J, leaving 14 bases between. Germline CDR1 is KGHSH and CDR2 is LQKENI. The CDR3 runs to 15 residues. CDR3 in DNA: TGTGCCAGCTCAAACTCCGGGGATAGCTCCTACGAGCAGTACTTC. Translating gives CASSNSGDSSYEQYF.

A single count supports this clone. This chain connects TRBV19 to TRBJ1-4; TRBD1 matches at 8 bases. CDR1 is LNHDA, CDR2 SQIVND, per germline (reference sequence). The V segment lost 5 bases and the J segment 2 bases; nucleotides outside the gene matches: 4. The CDR3 is made up of 15 amino acids. The CDR3 sequence is CASSGRQGTNEKLFF. CDR3 bases: TGTGCCAGTAGTGGCAGACAGGGGACTAATGAAAAACTGTTTTTT.

This clone is deemed medium-sized. The chain employs TRBV14 and TRBJ2-6, with 7 nucleotides matching TRBD1. Per the germline V gene, CDR1 is SGHDN and CDR2 is FVKESK. This CDR3 region has 16 residues. Trimming removed 5 bases from V and 5 bases from J; junction bases left unmatched: 9. The CDR3 here is CASSAGTAPRANVLTF. CDR3 DNA sequence: TGTGCCAGCAGCGCCGGGACAGCCCCGCGGGCCAACGTCCTGACTTTC.

V usage is TRBV4-3 and J usage is TRBJ2-7; no clear D gene. The CDR3 consists of 13 residues. CDR1 and CDR2 (germline): LGHNA, YSLEER. The V and J ends lost 1 base and 4 bases respectively, with 8 bases between them. For the CDR3, the DNA is TGCGCCAGCAGCCAAGGCCCCCAGTACGAGCAGTACTTC. Translation gives CASSQGPQYEQYF.

This chain joins TRBV5-5 and TRBJ2-6; TRBD2 matches at 7 bases. The CDR3 is made up of 14 amino acids. The trim removed 4 bases at V and 4 bases at J, leaving 2 bases unmatched. Germline values: CDR1 SGHKS, CDR2 YYEKEE (reference sequence). The CDR3 DNA reads as TGTGCCAGCAGCAGGGACTACGGGGCCAACGTCCTGACTTTC. This encodes CASSRDYGANVLTF.

The rearrangement links TRBV21-1 to TRBJ2-2; the table's D call of TRBD2 was not tested on the DNA. TRBV21-1 is deemed a pseudogene. The CDR3 loop spans 17 amino acids. The CDR3 protein is CASSKGTSGNGNGELFF. CDR3 sequence (DNA): TGTGCCAGCAGCAAGGGGACTAGCGGGAATGGGAACGGGGAGCTGTTTTTT.

This chain connects TRBV18 to TRBJ2-5; D remains ambiguous. CDR3 length: 12 residues. Trimming removed 4 bases from V and 4 bases from J, with 7 bases in between. Germline CDR1 and CDR2: KGHSH and LQKENI. CDR3 nucleotides: TGTGCCAGCTCACAGGGAATAGAGACCCAGTACTTC. This sequence encodes CASSQGIETQYF.

The rearrangement links TRBV5-1 to TRBJ1-2, with D uncertain. The CDR3 consists of 14 residues. The germline V and J ends were trimmed by 0 bases and 4 bases, with 10 bases remaining between them. Germline values: CDR1 SGHRS, CDR2 YFSETQ. Written as DNA, the CDR3 is TGCGCCAGCAGCTTGGATTATTACCTCTATGGCTACACCTTC. Amino acids: CASSLDYYLYGYTF.

This clone appeared a single time. The J gene is TRBJ2-7, the V gene TRBV11-3; 8 positions match TRBD2. CDR1 and CDR2 (germline): SGHNT, YENEEA. The V and J ends lost 5 bases and 5 bases, in that order; junction bases with no gene match: 5. The CDR3 spans 13 residues. This CDR3 reads CASSTPGGHEQYF. Written as DNA, the CDR3 is TGTGCCAGCAGCACCCCGGGGGGGCACGAGCAGTACTTC.

The chain links TRBV6-5 to TRBJ2-3; maybe TRBD2 (7 bases). V lost 6 bases and J lost 15, with 19 bases in between. Germline assignment: CDR1 MNHEY and CDR2 SVGAGI. The CDR3 length is 12 residues. CDR3 coding DNA: TGTGCCAGCAGGAACAGGGAGGGCCCCGCCTATTTT. Its translation: CASRNREGPAYF.

J is TRBJ2-2 and V is TRBV5-1; D gene uncertain. The CDR3 extends over 14 amino acids. Germline V CDR1 and CDR2: SGHRS, YFSETQ. Trimming pared 0 bases from V and 6 bases from J, leaving 9 bases between. CDR3 bases: TGCGCCAGCAGCTTGGAATGGGCCCCCGGGGAGCTGTTTTTT. Its translation: CASSLEWAPGELFF.